This T cell receptor beta chain appears in the sequencing data of a study of blood T cell repertoires in COVID-19. Clones were read by immunoSEQ multiplex PCR, and TCRdb kept only the in-frame ones, dropping some. This repertoire shows under 400,000 clones, 90% found once; its top ten account for about 6.8%. V lost 10 bases and J lost 0, with 16 bases in between. This CDR3 is built from 14 residues. Source material: peripheral blood. The receptor was isolated from a man aged 18 to 30 with active or convalescent COVID-19. The rearrangement links TRBV23-1 to TRBJ2-7; D is undetermined. TRBV23-1 is filed as an ORF, its function uncertain. The CDR3 reads CATYHRLPSYEQYF. As DNA, the CDR3 is TGCGCCACCTATCATCGCCTGCCCTCCTACGAGCAGTACTTC.